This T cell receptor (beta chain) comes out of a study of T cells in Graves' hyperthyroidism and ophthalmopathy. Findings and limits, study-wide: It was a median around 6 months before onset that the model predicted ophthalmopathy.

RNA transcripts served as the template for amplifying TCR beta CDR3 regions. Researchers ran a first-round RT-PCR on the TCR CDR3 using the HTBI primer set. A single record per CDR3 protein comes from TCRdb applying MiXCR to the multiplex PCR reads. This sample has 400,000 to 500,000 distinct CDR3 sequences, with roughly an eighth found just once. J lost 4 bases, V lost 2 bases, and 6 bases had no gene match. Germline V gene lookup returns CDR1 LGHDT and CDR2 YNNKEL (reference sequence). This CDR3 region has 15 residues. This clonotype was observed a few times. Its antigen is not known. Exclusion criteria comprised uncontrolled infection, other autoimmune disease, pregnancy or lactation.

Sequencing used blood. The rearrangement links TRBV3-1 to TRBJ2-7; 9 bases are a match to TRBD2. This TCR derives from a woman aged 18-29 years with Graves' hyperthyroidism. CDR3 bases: TGTGCCAGCAGCCAACCGGGACTAGCAGTTTACGAGCAGTACTTC. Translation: CASSQPGLAVYEQYF.